These 26 T cell receptor beta chains originate from one sample sequenced in a study of cytomegalovirus exposure and HLA in healthy donors. The PCR contained 60 Vbeta and 13 Jbeta primers. Produced via immunoSEQ multiplex PCR; TCRdb's table is partial and in-frame only. This repertoire shows about 100,000 clones, approximately 78% found once; its top ten account for under 0.8%. Sequencing used PBMCs. These receptors all stem from a woman aged 55-69 years in good health and CMV-seronegative.

Note on this clone: An end of the junction differs from the germline gene, which may be a read error. The rearrangement uses TRBV27 and TRBJ2-7; 9 bases map to TRBD2. The CDR3 extends over 16 amino acids. Germline CDR1 MNHEY, CDR2 SMNVEV (reference sequence). This chain's CDR3 is CASSLISGRSSHEQYF. DNA for the CDR3: TGTGCCAGCAGTTTAATAAGCGGGAGGTCCTCCCACGAGCAGTACTTC.

The rearrangement uses TRBV6-5 and TRBJ2-1; 8 bases fit TRBD2. This CDR3 is 14 amino acids long. Per the germline V gene, CDR1 is MNHEY and CDR2 is SVGAGI. J lost 4 bases, V lost 5 bases, and 4 bases had no gene match. CDR3 nucleotide sequence: TGTGCCAGCAGTCCGGGACTAGAGTACAATGAGCAGTTCTTC. This codes for CASSPGLEYNEQFF.

This clone has only a few counts. The rearrangement joins TRBV6-5 to TRBJ2-3, with 11 bases that match TRBD2. Unmatched junction bases numbered 8, after V lost 8 bases and J lost 4 bases. Germline V gives CDR1 MNHEY, CDR2 SVGAGI. The CDR3 loop spans 15 amino acids. CDR3 nucleotides: TGTGCCAGCGGCCCCGGGACTAGCGGATCAGATACGCAGTATTTT. This gives the protein CASGPGTSGSDTQYF.

This chain links TRBV5-1 with TRBJ1-2; weak D call: TRBD1 (5 bases). The CDR3 consists of 13 residues. Per the germline V gene, CDR1 is SGHRS and CDR2 is YFSETQ. V lost 2 bases and J 6 bases, leaving 11 bases between the germline ends. CDR3 DNA sequence: TGCGCCAGCAGCTTCCAGGGCGCGGATGGCTACACCTTC. Residues: CASSFQGADGYTF.

The chain carries TRBV5-1 and TRBJ2-3; the match to TRBD2 covers 8 bases. Germline trimming cut 4 bases from V and 2 bases from J; bases unmatched to any gene: 9. CDR1 and CDR2 from the germline V gene are SGHRS and YFSETQ. The CDR3 totals 16 residues. CDR3 coding DNA: TGCGCCAGCAGCCCTCGGGGGGGCCCAAACACAGATACGCAGTATTTT. Its protein is CASSPRGGPNTDTQYF.

The chain uses TRBV4-3 and TRBJ1-4; the D is unclear. From germline, CDR1 is LGHNA and CDR2 YSLEER. V lost 4 bases to trimming and J lost 0 bases, with 12 bases between them. The CDR3 runs 16 residues. DNA for the CDR3: TGCGCCAGCAGCCCCACCCCGGTCACAACTAATGAAAAACTGTTTTTT. This sequence encodes CASSPTPVTTNEKLFF.

This clone was observed a handful of times. J is TRBJ2-1 and V is TRBV13, with TRBD2 matching over 7 bases. Germline trimming cut 3 bases from V and 9 bases from J; bases unmatched to any gene: 2. The CDR3 runs to 12 residues. Germline values: CDR1 PRHDT, CDR2 FYEKMQ (reference sequence). Written as DNA, the CDR3 is TGTGCCAGCAGCTTGACTAGCTTTGAGCAGTTCTTC. It is translated as CASSLTSFEQFF.

This sequence joins TRBV9 and TRBJ1-2; possibly TRBD1 for D (5 bases). The CDR3 runs to 15 residues. V was cut by 4 bases and J by 4 bases, with 17 bases left in between. CDR1 and CDR2 from the germline V gene are SGDLS and YYNGEE. The chain's CDR3 is CASSPTGSPTYGYTF. The CDR3 nucleotides are TGTGCCAGCAGCCCTACAGGCTCCCCCACCTATGGCTACACCTTC. The full variable domain, completed using reference TRBV9 and TRBJ1-2, is DSGVTQTPKHLITATGQRVTLRCSPRSGDLSVYWYQQSLDQGLQFLIQYYNGEERAKGNILERFSAQQFPDLHSELNLSSLELGDSALYFCASSPTGSPTYGYTFGSGTRLTVV.

V usage is TRBV7-6 and J usage is TRBJ1-4; 10 bases agree with TRBD1. V gave up 2 bases and J gave up 6 bases; unmatched junction bases: 6. The CDR3 sequence is 16 residues long. Germline V gene sequence: CDR1 SGHVS, CDR2 FNYEAQ. CDR3 sequence reads: CASSLRAGTGDEKLFF. The DNA for the CDR3 is TGTGCCAGCAGCTTAAGGGCCGGGACAGGGGATGAAAAACTGTTTTTT.

This sequence joins TRBV7-7 and TRBJ2-1; TRBD2 matches at 11 bases. V shed 5 bases, J shed 9 bases, and the junction held 18 bases outside the gene matches. Germline V gives CDR1 SSHAT, CDR2 FNYEAQ (reference sequence). The CDR3 runs 18 residues. The CDR3 DNA reads TGTGCCAGCAGCCGTGGGACTAGCGGTCCCAGTCCCGTGGGTGAGCAGTTCTTC. This codes for CASSRGTSGPSPVGEQFF. The entire variable domain, with the rest obtained from reference TRBV7-7 and TRBJ2-1, is as follows: GAGVSQSPRYKVTKRGQDVTLRCDPISSHATLYWYQQALGQGPEFLTYFNYEAQPDKSGLPSDRFSAERPEGSISTLTIQRTEQRDSAMYRCASSRGTSGPSPVGEQFFGPGTRLTVL.

The table lists this clone with a few counts. The V and J genes are TRBV6-1 and TRBJ2-1, with D possibly matching TRBD2 (5 bases). Between the trimmed V and J ends, which lost 6 bases and 4 bases, there was a span of 13 bases. Germline CDR1 reads MNHNS; CDR2 reads SASEGT. CDR3 size: 14 residues. The CDR3 bases are TGTGCCAGCAGGGCCCCGGGGTTATACAATGAGCAGTTCTTC. Encoded protein: CASRAPGLYNEQFF.

J is TRBJ1-4 and V is TRBV6-6, with 7 positions matching TRBD1. CDR1 is MNHNY and CDR2 is SVGAGI in the germline V gene (reference sequence). There are 14 residues in the CDR3. V was pared by 6 bases and J by 4 bases, with 5 bases of the junction left unmatched. The CDR3 spells CASRPGQINEKLFF. Here the CDR3 DNA reads TGTGCCAGCAGGCCGGGACAGATTAATGAAAAACTGTTTTTT.

The chain uses TRBV29-1 and TRBJ1-1, with 8 bases identical to TRBD1. The CDR3 totals 12 residues. The V segment lost 6 bases and the J segment 11 bases; nucleotides outside the gene matches: 11. Germline CDR1 is SQVTM and CDR2 is ANQGSEA. CDR3 sequence: CSVATSDRAAFF. The CDR3 DNA reads as TGCAGCGTCGCCACCTCGGACAGGGCTGCTTTCTTT.

The rearrangement links TRBV5-4 to TRBJ2-7, with TRBD2 as a possible D gene (6 bases). This CDR3 spans 14 amino acids. The V end was cut by 3 bases, the J end by 0 bases, with 10 bases between. Germline V gene sequence: CDR1 SGHNT, CDR2 YYREEE (reference sequence). The CDR3 DNA sequence: TGTGCCAGCAGCTCGGGACTCAGCTCCTACGAGCAGTACTTC. It codes for CASSSGLSSYEQYF.

The chain employs TRBV6-6 and TRBJ1-5; 7 nucleotides match TRBD1. V lost 5 bases, J lost 1 base, and 8 bases stayed unmatched. CDR1 MNHNY and CDR2 SVGAGI come from the germline V gene (reference sequence). The CDR3 spans 16 residues. CDR3 DNA sequence: TGTGCCAGCAGTAAACGACAGGGCGAAAGCAATCAGCCCCAGCATTTT. Amino acid sequence: CASSKRQGESNQPQHF.

The chain couples TRBV6-5 to TRBJ1-5; D is possibly TRBD1 (6 bases). Trimming shortened V by 2 bases and J by 0 bases, and 8 bases separated the two germline ends. Germline CDR1 and CDR2: MNHEY and SVGAGI. The CDR3 sequence is 15 residues long. CDR3 sequence (DNA): TGTGCCAGCAGTTACGAAGGGGGTAGCAATCAGCCCCAGCATTTT. The encoded protein is CASSYEGGSNQPQHF.

The chain has TRBV19 and TRBJ1-4; 7 bases agree with TRBD1. Germline loops: CDR1 LNHDA, CDR2 SQIVND (reference sequence). Unmatched junction bases numbered 13, after V lost 1 base and J lost 2 bases. This CDR3 comprises 19 residues. Written as DNA, the CDR3 is TGTGCCAGTAGTATAGGTCCGGGACAGCGGATGGGGACTAATGAAAAACTGTTTTTT. As protein: CASSIGPGQRMGTNEKLFF.

The rearrangement joins TRBV6-5 to TRBJ1-3; D remains ambiguous. CDR1 and CDR2 from the germline V gene are MNHEY and SVGAGI. V lost 0 bases to trimming and J lost 0 bases, with 9 bases between them. The CDR3 has 16 residues. The CDR3 DNA reads as TGTGCCAGCAGTTACTCTTTACCGGGCTCTGGAAACACCATATATTTT. This encodes CASSYSLPGSGNTIYF.

The V and J genes are TRBV10-3 and TRBJ1-1; 8 bases are shared with TRBD1. After removal of 5 bases from V and 4 bases from J, the junction contained 3 bases not matched to a gene. The CDR3 is made up of 13 amino acids. The V gene's germline CDR1 is ENHRY and CDR2 SYGVKD. CDR3 coding DNA: TGTGCCATCAGTCTTACAGGGGGCACTGAAGCTTTCTTT. Encoded protein: CAISLTGGTEAFF.

V and J are TRBV14 and TRBJ1-2; TRBD1 is a possible D gene (5 bases). The length of the CDR3 is 16 residues. Germline V gene sequence: CDR1 SGHDN, CDR2 FVKESK. The germline V and J ends were trimmed by 6 bases and 4 bases, with 21 bases remaining between them. The CDR3 reads CASSPLRGPSSYGYTF. In DNA, the CDR3 is TGTGCCAGCAGTCCTCTGCGGGGCCCTAGCTCCTATGGCTACACCTTC.

V gene TRBV27 combines with J gene TRBJ2-5; the match to TRBD1 covers 10 bases. The J segment lost 5 bases and the V segment lost 8 bases, leaving 2 bases of the junction unmatched. The CDR3 contains 12 residues. CDR1 MNHEY and CDR2 SMNVEV come from the germline V gene (reference sequence). This chain's CDR3 is CASGTGEETQYF. The CDR3 DNA reads as TGTGCCAGCGGGACAGGGGAGGAGACCCAGTACTTC.

The J gene is TRBJ2-7, the V gene TRBV30; 11 nucleotides align to TRBD1. This CDR3 has 15 residues. Looked up from germline, CDR1 is GTSNPN and CDR2 is SVGIG (reference sequence). V trimming: 1 base; J trimming: 2 bases; junction bases outside the gene matches: 4. The CDR3 DNA is TGTGCCTGGAGTGGGGACAGGGGGACCACCTACGAGCAGTACTTC. Translating gives CAWSGDRGTTYEQYF. Looking up the rest from reference TRBV30 and TRBJ2-7 gives the full variable domain: SQTIHQWPATLVQPVGSPLSLECTVEGTSNPNLYWYRQAAGRGLQLLFYSVGIGQISSEVPQNLSASRPQDRQFILSSKKLLLSDSGFYLCAWSGDRGTTYEQYFGPGTRLTVT.

This sequence joins TRBV28 and TRBJ1-1; 9 bases fit TRBD1. Germline values: CDR1 MDHEN, CDR2 SYDVKM. There are 14 residues in the CDR3. The trim removed 5 bases at V and 4 bases at J, leaving 5 bases unmatched. The CDR3 coding sequence is TGTGCCAGCAGTAAGCCACAGGGGGCCACTGAAGCTTTCTTT. It codes for CASSKPQGATEAFF.

This clone was detected only once. The rearrangement uses TRBV5-6 and TRBJ2-5, with TRBD2 matching 7 bases. The germline CDR1 and CDR2 sequences are SGHDT and YYEEEE. The V and J ends lost 7 bases and 5 bases, in that order; junction bases with no gene match: 5. The CDR3 is made up of 12 amino acids. The CDR3 DNA is TGTGCCAGCGGGATCGGGGGGGAGACCCAGTACTTC. The encoded protein is CASGIGGETQYF.

The V call is TRBV5-6, the J call TRBJ1-1; D call uncertain. The CDR3 is 14 residues long. The germline V gene encodes CDR1 SGHDT and CDR2 YYEEEE. Trimming removed 3 bases from V and 10 bases from J, with 19 bases in between. The CDR3 reads CASSSAEGRLGAFF. CDR3 DNA sequence: TGTGCCAGCAGCTCGGCGGAGGGCCGCTTGGGAGCTTTCTTT.

The gene calls are TRBV28 and TRBJ2-7, with TRBD1 matching 10 bases. Germline lookup yields CDR1 MDHEN and CDR2 SYDVKM. V shed 8 bases, J shed 0 bases, and the junction held 16 bases outside the gene matches. This CDR3 region has 18 residues. The CDR3, as DNA: TGTGCCAGCCAAACTCCGGGACAGGGGTGGCCGATCTCCTACGAGCAGTACTTC. This gives the protein CASQTPGQGWPISYEQYF. The entire variable domain, with the rest obtained from reference TRBV28 and TRBJ2-7, is as follows: DVKVTQSSRYLVKRTGEKVFLECVQDMDHENMFWYRQDPGLGLRLIYFSYDVKMKEKGDIPEGYSVSREKKERFSLILESASTNQTSMYLCASQTPGQGWPISYEQYFGPGTRLTVT.